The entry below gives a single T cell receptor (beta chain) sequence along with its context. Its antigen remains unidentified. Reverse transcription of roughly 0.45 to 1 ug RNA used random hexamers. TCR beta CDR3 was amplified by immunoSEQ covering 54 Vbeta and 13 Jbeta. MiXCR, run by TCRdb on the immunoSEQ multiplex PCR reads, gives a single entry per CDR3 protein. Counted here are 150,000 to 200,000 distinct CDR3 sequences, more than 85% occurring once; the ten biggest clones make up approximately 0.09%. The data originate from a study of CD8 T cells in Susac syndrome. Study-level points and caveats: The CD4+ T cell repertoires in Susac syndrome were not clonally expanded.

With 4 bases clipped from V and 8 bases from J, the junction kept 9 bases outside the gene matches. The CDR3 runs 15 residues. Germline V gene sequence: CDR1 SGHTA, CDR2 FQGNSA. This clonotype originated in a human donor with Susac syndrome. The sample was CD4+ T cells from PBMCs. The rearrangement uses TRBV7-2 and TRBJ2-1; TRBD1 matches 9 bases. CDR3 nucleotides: TGTGCCAGCAGCTCACCCGGGACAGGGAAACATGAGCAGTTCTTC. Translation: CASSSPGTGKHEQFF.